One and the same sample provided the 21 T cell receptor beta chains below, sequenced in a study of T cell responses to AZD1222 COVID-19 vaccine (dated by TCRdb to the early 2020s). Sample time point, as interpreted from the label and publication: baseline before first vaccination. Receptor libraries were prepared by the immunoSEQ multiplex PCR assay. Not all clones reach the TCRdb copy of this immuneACCESS table, which keeps in-frame sequences only. Checked studies attribute under half of the gap to unresolved V genes and leave the rest unexplained. The sample records 99,000 or so clones, 70% to 90% of which are singletons. Clones ranked in the top ten supply 2% to 3% of the sample. The sequences come from peripheral blood, collected on day 0 of AZD1222 vaccination. The receptors here all came from an adult in good health.

The chain carries TRBV19 and TRBJ1-5, with 7 bases that match TRBD1. Germline-derived CDR1 and CDR2 are LNHDA and SQIVND (reference sequence). The CDR3 is 13 amino acids. The trim removed 6 bases at V and 4 bases at J, leaving 3 bases unmatched. The CDR3 spells CASRGQWNQPQHF. CDR3 coding DNA: TGTGCCAGTAGGGGACAGTGGAATCAGCCCCAGCATTTT.

This clone was picked up one time. V usage is TRBV9 and J usage is TRBJ2-6, with no clear D. V shed 0 bases and J shed 1 base, with 14 bases lying between them. The germline CDR1 and CDR2 sequences are SGDLS and YYNGEE. CDR3 length: 18 amino acids. DNA for the CDR3: TGTGCCAGCAGCGTAGAGTTAGGTAGAGCTTCTGGGGCCAACGTCCTGACTTTC. This codes for CASSVELGRASGANVLTF.

The J gene is TRBJ2-5, the V gene TRBV11-3; possible D gene TRBD2, 8 bases. The CDR3 contains 12 residues. V lost 8 bases, J lost 5 bases, and 12 bases lay in between. Per germline, CDR1 SGHNT and CDR2 YENEEA. The CDR3 region is CASREGAETQYF. The CDR3 bases are TGTGCCAGCCGGGAGGGGGCCGAGACCCAGTACTTC.

The chain recombines TRBV19 with TRBJ2-1; maybe TRBD2 (6 bases). Germline lookup yields CDR1 LNHDA and CDR2 SQIVND (reference sequence). CDR3 length equals 16 residues. Deletions cut 1 base from V and 0 bases from J, with 10 bases between. This CDR3 is CASSIVGGDSYNEQFF. The CDR3 nucleotides are TGTGCCAGTAGTATAGTCGGCGGGGACTCCTACAATGAGCAGTTCTTC.

This chain connects TRBV4-2 to TRBJ2-3, with D possibly TRBD2 on 6 matching bases. V shed 4 bases and J shed 0 bases, with 11 bases lying between them. The CDR3 spans 15 residues. The V gene's germline CDR1 is LGHNA and CDR2 YNFKEQ. The CDR3 region is CASSLSSGSTDTQYF. The DNA for the CDR3 is TGTGCCAGCAGCCTATCGAGCGGGAGCACAGATACGCAGTATTTT.

The CDR3 reads CSVDLGENYGYTF. The CDR3 DNA reads TGCAGCGTTGATCTGGGTGAGAACTATGGCTACACCTTC. The chain carries TRBV29-1 and TRBJ1-2; D remains unclear. Per germline, CDR1 SQVTM and CDR2 ANQGSEA. The CDR3 is 13 residues long. V dropped 3 bases and J dropped 2 bases, with 10 bases sitting between them.

This clone showed up just a few times. CDR3 residues: CASSYSGDSNQPQHF. In nucleotides, the CDR3 is TGTGCCAGCAGTTACTCGGGAGATAGCAATCAGCCCCAGCATTTT. The gene calls are TRBV6-5 and TRBJ1-5; D remains unclear. The CDR3 loop spans 15 amino acids. The germline V gene has CDR1 MNHEY and CDR2 SVGAGI. Trimming removed 0 bases at V and 0 bases at J, with 6 bases between.

The chain uses TRBV7-9 and TRBJ1-2; 9 bases map to TRBD1. CDR1 is SEHNR and CDR2 is FQNEAQ in the germline V gene (reference sequence). V shed 5 bases, J shed 5 bases, and the junction held 6 bases outside the gene matches. This CDR3 comprises 14 residues. The CDR3, as DNA: TGTGCCAGCAGCGCCGGGACAGGGTATTATGGCTACACCTTC. Protein: CASSAGTGYYGYTF.

The chain uses TRBV6-5 and TRBJ2-7; 9 nucleotides match TRBD1. J gave up 4 bases and V 7 bases, and 8 bases lay outside the gene matches. Germline CDR1 reads MNHEY; CDR2 reads SVGAGI. CDR3 length: 14 amino acids. CDR3 residues: CASTFGQGPYEQYF. CDR3 in DNA: TGTGCCAGCACCTTCGGACAGGGGCCTTACGAGCAGTACTTC.

The genes are TRBV5-4 and TRBJ1-1, with 7 bases that match TRBD1. Germline-derived CDR1 and CDR2 are SGHNT and YYREEE (reference sequence). J gave up 3 bases and V 3 bases, and 8 bases lay outside the gene matches. The CDR3 extends over 15 amino acids. The CDR3 is CASSSETGKYTEAFF. CDR3 bases: TGTGCCAGCAGCTCAGAGACAGGGAAATACACTGAAGCTTTCTTT.

This chain joins TRBV7-8 and TRBJ2-7, with 11 bases aligning to TRBD1. The CDR3 runs to 16 residues. Germline loops: CDR1 SGHVS, CDR2 FQNEAQ. The V and J ends lost 1 base and 6 bases, in that order; junction bases with no gene match: 8. The CDR3 spells CASSLGRTGGLSEQYF. The CDR3 nucleotides read TGTGCCAGCAGCTTAGGCAGGACAGGGGGCTTAAGCGAGCAGTACTTC.

The chain combines TRBV3-1 (or the pseudogene TRBV3-2) with TRBJ2-7, with 14 bases identical to TRBD2. Unmatched junction bases numbered 9, after V lost 1 base and J lost 4 bases. There are 18 residues in the CDR3. The germline V gene has CDR1 LGHDT and CDR2 YNNKEL (reference sequence). The CDR3 protein is CASSQGGTSGRVSYEQYF. CDR3 DNA sequence: TGTGCCAGCAGCCAAGGTGGGACTAGCGGGAGAGTTTCGTACGAGCAGTACTTC.

With regard to this clone: A read error may account for a junction end that differs from germline. The chain carries TRBV11-2 and TRBJ2-3; the D gene is possibly TRBD2 (7 bases). Germline CDR1 is SGHAT and CDR2 is FQNNGV. The CDR3 totals 11 residues. CDR3 nucleotide sequence: TGTGCCAGCAGCCCCGGGGGGCTTCCAAATTTT. Protein product: CASSPGGLPNF.

A word on this clone: Sequence at one end of the junction differs from germline and may be a read error. The chain carries TRBV7-7 and TRBJ2-2; perhaps TRBD2 as D (7 bases). This CDR3 has 14 amino acids. The germline gives CDR1 SSHAT, CDR2 FNYEAQ (reference sequence). CDR3 DNA sequence: TGTGCTAGCAGCAACAGGGAGGGTACCGGGGAGCTGTTTTTT. Translation: CASSNREGTGELFF.

The gene calls are TRBV14 and TRBJ2-3; 10 bases match TRBD2. Germline CDR1 is SGHDN and CDR2 is FVKESK. V dropped 5 bases and J dropped 2; count of bases not matched to a gene: 7. The CDR3 is 16 amino acids. CDR3 coding DNA: TGTGCCAGCAGCGAACAGCGGGGGGGGCTCACAGATACGCAGTATTTT. Translated: CASSEQRGGLTDTQYF.

The V call is TRBV5-4, the J call TRBJ1-2; D call uncertain. The CDR3 is 14 residues long. Germline assignment: CDR1 SGHNT and CDR2 YYREEE (reference sequence). Trimming shortened V by 4 bases and J by 4 bases, and 14 bases separated the two germline ends. CDR3 loop: CASSARGVGYGYTF. CDR3 sequence (DNA): TGTGCCAGCAGCGCACGCGGGGTCGGCTATGGCTACACCTTC.

This clone has a single count. The rearrangement joins TRBV13 to TRBJ2-7, with 8 positions matching TRBD2. V dropped 5 bases and J dropped 1; count of bases not matched to a gene: 4. The germline V gene has CDR1 PRHDT and CDR2 FYEKMQ (reference sequence). This CDR3 comprises 14 residues. The DNA of the CDR3 is TGTGCCAGCAGCCCGGCGGGGGGATCCTACGAGCAGTACTTC. Protein product: CASSPAGGSYEQYF.

V is TRBV19 and J is TRBJ1-2; D gene unclear. Looked up from germline, CDR1 is LNHDA and CDR2 is SQIVND (reference sequence). There are 16 residues in the CDR3. Trimming took 4 bases from V and 5 from J, leaving 20 bases between them. The CDR3 DNA reads TGTGCCAGTAGTAGAGGGCGGCCACTAAGTCTATATGGCTACACCTTC. As protein: CASSRGRPLSLYGYTF.

This clone was observed a single time. This chain joins TRBV6-2 or TRBV6-3 and TRBJ2-7; D is unclear. Germline CDR1 is MNHEY and CDR2 is SVGEGT. This CDR3 spans 13 amino acids. With 0 bases removed from V and 4 bases from J, the gap between germline ends came to 7 bases. The CDR3 protein is CASSYSSPYEQYF. For the CDR3, the DNA is TGTGCCAGCAGTTACTCGAGCCCGTACGAGCAGTACTTC.

Written as DNA, the CDR3 is TGTGCCAGCAGCTTGGAGCCAGGGGGCTCCTACAATGAGCAGTTCTTC. Encoded protein: CASSLEPGGSYNEQFF. V usage is TRBV5-5 and J usage is TRBJ2-1; 7 bases map to TRBD1. Germline values: CDR1 SGHKS, CDR2 YYEKEE (reference sequence). This CDR3 contains 16 residues. J was trimmed by 0 bases and V by 0 bases; bases with no gene match: 3.

As for this clone: A read error may produce the germline difference seen at one junction end. V gene TRBV7-8 combines with J gene TRBJ2-1; D tentatively fits TRBD1 or TRBD2 (5 bases each). CDR3 length: 14 residues. Germline V gene data show CDR1 as SGHVS and CDR2 as FQNEAQ. The CDR3 DNA reads as TGTGCCAGCAGCTCCCAGGGCGACTACCATGAGCAGTTCTTC. Translated, it gives CASSSQGDYHEQFF.